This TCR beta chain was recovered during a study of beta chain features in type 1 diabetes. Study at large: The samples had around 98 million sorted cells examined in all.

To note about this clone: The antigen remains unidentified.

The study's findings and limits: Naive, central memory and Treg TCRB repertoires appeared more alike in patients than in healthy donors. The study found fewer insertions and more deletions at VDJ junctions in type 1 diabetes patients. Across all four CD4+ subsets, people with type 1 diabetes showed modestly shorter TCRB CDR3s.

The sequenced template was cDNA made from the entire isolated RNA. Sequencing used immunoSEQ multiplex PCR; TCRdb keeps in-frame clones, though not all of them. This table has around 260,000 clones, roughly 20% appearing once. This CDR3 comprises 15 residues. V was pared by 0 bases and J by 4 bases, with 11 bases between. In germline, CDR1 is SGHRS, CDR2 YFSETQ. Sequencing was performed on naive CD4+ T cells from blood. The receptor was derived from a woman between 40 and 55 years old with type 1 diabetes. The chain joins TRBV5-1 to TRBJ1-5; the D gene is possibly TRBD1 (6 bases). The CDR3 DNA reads TGCGCCAGCAGCTTGGGTGAGGGGGTGAATCAGCCCCAGCATTTT. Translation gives CASSLGEGVNQPQHF.